One and the same sample provided the 17 T cell receptor beta chains below, sequenced in a study of blood T cells in healthy people across ages. A second PCR of about 6 to 11 cycles used a sample-barcoded 5' primer and a J-beta primer mix. TCRdb itself ran the 5' RACE reads through MiXCR, one entry per CDR3 protein. The data contain some 850,000 distinct CDR3 sequences, about 26% of them singletons. The same data also went into a second study, on T cells of mothers and their children.

Sequences were obtained from blood. Every receptor here comes from a boy aged 10-17 years in good health.

The V and J genes are TRBV12-3 or TRBV12-4 and TRBJ2-5; 7 bases fit TRBD2. The trim removed 6 bases at V and 12 bases at J, leaving 13 bases unmatched. The CDR3 has 13 amino acids. CDR3 region: CASSPTVLGGEYF. The DNA of the CDR3 is TGTGCCAGCAGCCCGACAGTGCTGGGGGGGGAGTACTTC.

The V call is TRBV5-1, the J call TRBJ1-2; D gene unclear. This CDR3 spans 13 amino acids. V was pared by 0 bases and J by 7 bases, with 10 bases between. Germline-derived CDR1 and CDR2 are SGHRS and YFSETQ. CDR3 DNA sequence: TGCGCCAGCAGCTTGGGCTTAGTTCCTGGCTACACCTTC. Protein: CASSLGLVPGYTF.

This clonotype was observed a few times. This rearrangement joins TRBV6-5 to TRBJ2-7, with D perhaps assigned TRBD1 or TRBD2 (5 bases each). Germline values: CDR1 MNHEY, CDR2 SVGAGI. This CDR3 has 11 amino acids. The V and J ends lost 7 bases and 9 bases respectively, with 13 bases between them. CDR3: CASTQRGRQYF. Written as DNA, the CDR3 is TGTGCCAGCACTCAGAGGGGCCGGCAGTACTTC.

Only a few counts were recorded for this clonotype. The J gene is TRBJ2-2, the V gene TRBV20-1; 9 positions agree with TRBD2. The CDR3 runs 14 residues. The germline V gene has CDR1 DFQATT and CDR2 SNEGSKA (reference sequence). J lost 5 bases, V lost 6 bases, and 7 bases had no gene match. The CDR3 DNA follows: TGCAGTGCGTCAGCGGGGGGTGTGACCGGGGAGCTGTTTTTT. Residues: CSASAGGVTGELFF.

This clonotype was counted only a few times. The rearrangement links TRBV27 to TRBJ1-1; D gene uncertain. V was cut by 2 bases and J by 6 bases, with 13 bases left in between. The CDR3 is 14 residues long. Germline V lookup: CDR1 MNHEY, CDR2 SMNVEV (reference sequence). DNA of the CDR3: TGTGCCAGCAGTTTAGCATCGGGTGCCCCTGAAGCTTTCTTT. As protein: CASSLASGAPEAFF.

This clonotype occurred a few times. The rearrangement uses TRBV10-1 and TRBJ2-2; D gene uncertain. The germline CDR1 and CDR2 sequences are WNHNN and SYGVQD (reference sequence). This CDR3 is 17 amino acids long. The V and J ends lost 0 bases and 1 base respectively, with 12 bases between them. CDR3 sequence reads: CASSESQERRNTGELFF. The CDR3 DNA is TGCGCCAGCAGTGAGTCCCAGGAGAGGAGGAACACCGGGGAGCTGTTTTTT.

The rearrangement links TRBV29-1 to TRBJ2-3; possible D gene TRBD2, 5 bases. The V and J ends lost 4 bases and 0 bases respectively, with 17 bases between them. The CDR3 runs 16 residues. Germline CDR1 is SQVTM and CDR2 is ANQGSEA. DNA of the CDR3: TGCAGCGTTGGAGGCCTCGAAAGGACTAGCACAGATACGCAGTATTTT. Its protein product is CSVGGLERTSTDTQYF.

This clonotype has ten or more counts. The V gene is TRBV7-9, the J gene TRBJ1-4, with TRBD1 matching 12 bases. The ends lost 5 bases at V and 8 bases at J; junction bases unmatched: 6. The CDR3 has 15 residues. The germline gives CDR1 SEHNR, CDR2 FQNEAQ (reference sequence). CDR3 residues: CASSPRDRGREKLFF. The CDR3, as DNA: TGTGCCAGCAGCCCCCGGGACAGGGGGCGCGAAAAACTGTTTTTT.

This clonotype was picked up a small number of times. The rearrangement uses TRBV10-2 and TRBJ2-5, with TRBD2 matching 12 bases. The length of the CDR3 is 15 residues. V shed 8 bases and J 7 bases; nucleotides not matched to a gene: 11. Germline V gives CDR1 WSHSY, CDR2 SAAADI. CDR3 in amino acids: CASGKLAGGLGTQYF. CDR3 sequence (DNA): TGCGCCAGCGGAAAACTAGCGGGGGGTTTAGGGACCCAGTACTTC.

V gene TRBV12-3 or TRBV12-4 combines with J gene TRBJ2-1; D may be TRBD2 (7 bases). The CDR3 loop spans 14 amino acids. The V end was cut by 9 bases, the J end by 10 bases, with 22 bases between. The CDR3 sequence is CASRRWGGSEEQFF. The CDR3, as DNA: TGTGCCAGTCGACGGTGGGGGGGCTCGGAAGAGCAGTTCTTC.

This clonotype was picked up a small number of times. V is TRBV28 and J is TRBJ2-3; D possibly corresponds to TRBD1 (5 bases). This CDR3 has 14 residues. Germline values: CDR1 MDHEN, CDR2 SYDVKM. The V gene lost 5 bases and the J gene lost 3 bases, with 12 bases spanning the gap. This chain's CDR3 is CASSPQGTTDTQYF. CDR3 coding DNA: TGTGCCAGCAGTCCCCAGGGTACAACAGATACGCAGTATTTT.

Of note for this clonotype: One end of the junction varies from germline; a read error may be responsible. V usage is TRBV11-2 and J usage is TRBJ2-5; D is undetermined. This CDR3 is 13 amino acids long. CDR1 is SGHAT and CDR2 is FQNNGV in the germline V gene. CDR3 protein: CASSQTTEETQHF. CDR3 sequence (DNA): TGTGCCAGCAGCCAAACGACCGAAGAGACCCAGCACTTC.

This clonotype was observed a handful of times. The chain uses TRBV27 and TRBJ2-5; tentatively, D is TRBD2 (5 bases). The CDR3 spans 14 residues. Germline lookup yields CDR1 MNHEY and CDR2 SMNVEV (reference sequence). Trimming cost V 6 bases and J 0 bases, with 11 bases left between them. The CDR3 loop is CASSRRANQETQYF. The CDR3 nucleotides read TGTGCCAGCAGCCGGCGGGCGAACCAAGAGACCCAGTACTTC.

This clonotype is a singleton in its sample. V gene TRBV10-3 combines with J gene TRBJ1-2; 8 bases line up with TRBD1. The CDR3 loop spans 16 amino acids. With V trimmed by 4 bases and J by 4 bases, 11 bases remained unmatched. CDR1 is ENHRY and CDR2 is SYGVKD in the germline V gene. The CDR3 DNA follows: TGTGCCATCAGTGCCGACAGGGGATCGAGTGGCTATGGCTACACCTTC. This codes for CAISADRGSSGYGYTF.

On this clonotype: Compared with germline, one end of the junction differs, possibly owing to a read error. The genes are TRBV20-1 and TRBJ2-1; D could derive from TRBD1 or TRBD2 (5 bases each). The germline V gene has CDR1 DFQATT and CDR2 SNEGSKA (reference sequence). This CDR3 has 15 residues. CDR3 sequence: CSTRGVPPRNNEQFF. The DNA of the CDR3 is TGCAGTACTAGAGGGGTTCCTCCGAGGAACAATGAGCAGTTCTTC.

This chain uses TRBV20-1 with TRBJ2-2, with a possible D match to TRBD1 (6 bases). The germline V and J ends were trimmed by 1 base and 6 bases, with 12 bases remaining between them. Germline-derived CDR1 and CDR2 are DFQATT and SNEGSKA (reference sequence). CDR3 length equals 14 residues. For the CDR3, the DNA is TGCAGTGCTAGAGTGGGGGCGAAGGCCGGGGAGCTGTTTTTT. Translated, it gives CSARVGAKAGELFF.

The V gene is TRBV12-3 or TRBV12-4, the J gene TRBJ2-5; the match to TRBD2 covers 7 bases. The CDR3 has 15 amino acids. With V trimmed by 5 bases and J by 2 bases, 8 bases remained unmatched. CDR3 in DNA: TGTGCCAGCAGTCGGCGAGCGGGGTTGCAAGAGACCCAGTACTTC. This gives the protein CASSRRAGLQETQYF.